These 3 T cell receptor beta chains share one sample of origin, sequenced in a study of shared clonotypes between healthy human individuals (dated by TCRdb to the early 2020s). Libraries were prepared through the immunoSEQ multiplex PCR assay. Held by TCRdb, this immuneACCESS table contains in-frame sequences only and omits some clones. Under half of the omission traces to an unresolved V gene where checked; the cause of the rest is unknown. In all, the sample holds some 1 million clones, and about 76% of those were seen once. The ten largest clones capture roughly 1.4% of the sample. Input material: memory CD4+ T cells sorted from blood. The cell subset or site label, as the study defines it: CD45RA-negative fraction. Receptor source: a man aged 18 to 29 in good health.

The gene calls are TRBV6-5 and TRBJ2-5; D is perhaps TRBD1 (6 bases). The CDR3 spans 13 residues. V was trimmed by 6 bases and J by 1 base, leaving 9 bases between them. The V gene's germline CDR1 is MNHEY and CDR2 SVGAGI. In DNA, the CDR3 is TGTGCCAGCAGACAGGGTTTCCAAGAGACCCAGTACTTC. This gives the protein CASRQGFQETQYF.

Of note for this clone: The sample holds other DNA sequences that translate to the same CDR3. J is TRBJ1-2 and V is TRBV4-1; no clear D gene. The CDR3 is 13 residues long. Germline V CDR1 and CDR2: MGHRA, YSYEKL. The V and J ends lost 0 bases and 5 bases respectively, with 7 bases between them. CDR3 DNA sequence: TGCGCCAGCAGCCAAGACGAAAGGTATGGCTACACCTTC. Translated: CASSQDERYGYTF.

The genes are TRBV7-8 and TRBJ1-2; D uncertain. Germline V gene sequence: CDR1 SGHVS, CDR2 FQNEAQ. CDR3 size: 12 residues. The V gene lost 7 bases and the J gene lost 8 bases, with 14 bases spanning the gap. The CDR3 region is CASTMRLWGYTF. The CDR3 DNA follows: TGTGCCAGCACGATGAGACTCTGGGGCTACACCTTC.